This paragraph covers one T cell receptor (beta chain) sequence. This record belongs to a study of T cell responses to AZD1222 COVID-19 vaccine. The CDR3 contains 14 residues. The V gene lost 5 bases and the J gene lost 0 bases, with 11 bases spanning the gap. CDR1 is SEHNR and CDR2 is FQNEAQ in the germline V gene (reference sequence). Some clones are missing from TCRdb's copy, which holds only in-frame ones; the method was immunoSEQ multiplex PCR. The sample consists of approximately 92,000 clones, around 93% of them appearing once. The gene calls are TRBV7-9 and TRBJ2-7; D is uncertain. The input for sequencing was peripheral blood, taken on day 0 of AZD1222 vaccination. The clonotype comes from an adult in good health. The CDR3 here is CASSQLSSSYEQYF. The CDR3 nucleotides are TGTGCCAGCAGCCAACTTTCTAGCTCCTACGAGCAGTACTTC. Using reference TRBV7-9 and TRBJ2-7 for the parts outside the CDR3, the full variable domain is DTGVSQNPRHKITKRGQNVTFRCDPISEHNRLYWYRQTLGQGPEFLTYFQNEAQLEKSRLLSDRFSAERPKGSFSTLEIQRTEQGDSAMYLCASSQLSSSYEQYFGPGTRLTVT.